Described below is a single TCR beta chain sequence and its context. Its antigen is as yet unknown. V gave up 4 bases and J gave up 5 bases; unmatched junction bases: 6. Per the germline V gene, CDR1 is SGHKS and CDR2 is YYEKEE (reference sequence). The CDR3 has 13 residues. The record originates from a study of cytomegalovirus exposure and HLA in healthy donors. Notes on the study in general: Researchers catalogued approximately 170 TCR beta chains as cytomegalovirus-associated. Most of the TCR beta V segments (in an earlier analysis) were productive either about 87% or about 30% of the time.

The PCR employed 60 Vbeta primers together with 13 Jbeta primers. Generated by immunoSEQ multiplex PCR, the TCRdb table keeps only in-frame clones and is missing some. This sample has 60,000 to 80,000 clones, with over 60% found just once. This chain joins TRBV5-5 and TRBJ2-7, with 7 positions matching TRBD1. Sequencing input: PBMCs. The clonotype was recovered from a woman in her 30s in good health and CMV-seronegative. The DNA of the CDR3 is TGTGCCAGCAGCCCCCGGACAGGTCACGAGCAGTACTTC. Protein sequence: CASSPRTGHEQYF.